The TCR beta chain under discussion was sequenced for a study of spatial heterogeneity in lung cancer. Across the whole study: Combinations of a unique TCR and a UMI were tallied in raw reads, and on average each appeared more than ten times.

V was cut by 5 bases and J by 0 bases, with 6 bases left in between. The CDR3 consists of 13 residues. In germline, CDR1 is SGDLS, CDR2 YYNGEE. Broader study findings: Higher tumor mutation counts went along with higher counts of expanded intratumoral alpha and beta TCRs.

Relative to its sample, this clonotype is hyperexpanded. Its antigen is unidentified. Because this beta chain is a stray read in a library intended to capture alpha chains, its abundance should not be given much weight. Each TCR cDNA molecule bore a unique molecular identifier. From the 5' RACE reads, TCRdb called clonotypes with MiXCR, one entry per CDR3 protein. The repertoire holds around 3,500 distinct CDR3 sequences, around 26% seen once, with around 13% in the top ten. Documented time point: sample taken at primary tumor resection. The donors comprised some 72 untreated early-stage non-small cell lung cancer patients. From tumor, nontumor lung or frozen PBMC, whole RNA was taken unsorted for sequencing.

The specimen comprised lung tumor tissue, sampled at surgery. This sequence was found in a male donor with early-stage non-small cell lung cancer. The genes are TRBV9 and TRBJ2-1; no firm D call. CDR3 residues: CASSVDSYNEQFF. The CDR3 DNA reads TGTGCCAGCAGTGTGGACTCCTACAATGAGCAGTTCTTC.